These 14 T cell receptor beta chains were sequenced from one sample in a study of shared clonotypes between healthy human individuals. The table came from immunoSEQ multiplex PCR; TCRdb's copy has only in-frame clones and leaves some out. The data show roughly 1 million clones, with 65% to 80% seen just once and approximately 1.5% held by the top ten. The sample consisted of memory CD4+ T cells sorted from blood. The subset is: CD45RA-negative fraction. The receptors were gathered from a man aged 18 to 29 in good health.

The V gene is TRBV5-1, the J gene TRBJ2-5; the D is unclear. The CDR3 runs to 13 residues. CDR1 and CDR2 from the germline V gene are SGHRS and YFSETQ. V shed 0 bases and J shed 4 bases, with 7 bases lying between them. Here the CDR3 reads CASSLGQLETQYF. Written as DNA, the CDR3 is TGCGCCAGCAGCTTGGGGCAGCTAGAGACCCAGTACTTC.

The V and J genes are TRBV19 and TRBJ2-7, with 7 bases that match TRBD2. The length of the CDR3 is 14 residues. Trimming cost V 3 bases and J 3 bases; bases outside gene matches: 5. In germline, CDR1 is LNHDA, CDR2 SQIVND (reference sequence). This chain's CDR3 is CASSIRRGGYEQYF. CDR3 in DNA: TGTGCCAGTAGTATCAGACGCGGGGGCTACGAGCAGTACTTC.

The chain couples TRBV9 to TRBJ2-2; 7 nucleotides align to TRBD2. Germline V gene lookup returns CDR1 SGDLS and CDR2 YYNGEE. Unmatched junction bases numbered 7, after V lost 0 bases and J lost 5 bases. CDR3 length: 16 residues. The CDR3 sequence is CASSVGSGSVTGELFF. The CDR3, as DNA: TGTGCCAGCAGCGTAGGTAGCGGGTCCGTGACCGGGGAGCTGTTTTTT.

In this sample, this clone turned up many times. The rearrangement uses TRBV27 and TRBJ1-6, with D unclear. Germline V gene lookup returns CDR1 MNHEY and CDR2 SMNVEV (reference sequence). This CDR3 region has 16 residues. V was trimmed by 2 bases and J by 6 bases, leaving 14 bases between them. This chain's CDR3 is CASSLSVVTGNSPLHF. The CDR3 DNA reads TGTGCCAGCAGTTTAAGCGTGGTAACGGGTAATTCACCCCTCCACTTT.

The chain couples TRBV7-6 to TRBJ1-3; D gene uncertain. The CDR3 contains 15 residues. With 3 bases removed from V and 3 bases from J, the gap between germline ends came to 12 bases. CDR1 SGHVS and CDR2 FNYEAQ come from the germline V gene. The CDR3 DNA reads as TGTGCCAGCAGCTTCGCCGGAAGAGGTGGAAACACCATATATTTT. It yields the protein CASSFAGRGGNTIYF.

Only one count was recorded for this clone. The J gene is TRBJ2-3, the V gene TRBV5-1; D unresolved. V was pared by 7 bases and J by 4 bases, with 19 bases between. Germline V CDR1 and CDR2: SGHRS, YFSETQ. The CDR3 is 15 amino acids. Here the CDR3 DNA reads TGCGCCAGCTCCATTAGAGGCCAGCGATCAGATACGCAGTATTTT. It translates to CASSIRGQRSDTQYF. The entire variable domain, with the rest obtained from reference TRBV5-1 and TRBJ2-3, is as follows: KAGVTQTPRYLIKTRGQQVTLSCSPISGHRSVSWYQQTPGQGLQFLFEYFSETQRNKGNFPGRFSGRQFSNSRSEMNVSTLELGDSALYLCASSIRGQRSDTQYFGPGTRLTVL.

The chain joins TRBV18 to TRBJ2-5; D gene unclear. V was cut by 4 bases and J by 4 bases, with 4 bases left in between. There are 11 residues in the CDR3. CDR1 KGHSH and CDR2 LQKENI come from the germline V gene. The CDR3: CASSQGETQYF. The CDR3 DNA reads TGTGCCAGCTCACAGGGAGAGACCCAGTACTTC.

The chain combines TRBV5-1 with TRBJ2-1; possible D gene TRBD2, 6 bases. Germline CDR1 and CDR2: SGHRS and YFSETQ. This CDR3 is 13 amino acids long. With 5 bases removed from V and 6 bases from J, the gap between germline ends came to 12 bases. CDR3 sequence reads: CASRRDSRNEQFF. The CDR3 nucleotides are TGCGCCAGCAGGAGGGACTCCCGCAATGAGCAGTTCTTC.

The chain joins TRBV7-2 to TRBJ1-2; D call uncertain. The CDR3 consists of 14 residues. From germline, CDR1 is SGHTA and CDR2 FQGNSA. Trimming pared 8 bases from V and 7 bases from J, leaving 20 bases between. The CDR3 DNA is TGTGCCAGCTGGGAGAGAGGAAGGGTTGCTGGCTACACCTTC. Translated, it gives CASWERGRVAGYTF.

The chain recombines TRBV30 with TRBJ2-5; 7 bases are a match to TRBD2. Germline V gene lookup returns CDR1 GTSNPN and CDR2 SVGIG (reference sequence). CDR3 length equals 17 residues. With 1 base clipped from V and 0 bases from J, the junction kept 11 bases outside the gene matches. DNA for the CDR3: TGTGCCTGGAGTGAATGGAGTGGGCTAGCGGACCAAGAGACCCAGTACTTC. Residues: CAWSEWSGLADQETQYF. Drawing the rest from reference TRBV30 and TRBJ2-5, the complete variable domain is SQTIHQWPATLVQPVGSPLSLECTVEGTSNPNLYWYRQAAGRGLQLLFYSVGIGQISSEVPQNLSASRPQDRQFILSSKKLLLSDSGFYLCAWSEWSGLADQETQYFGPGTRLLVL.

The J gene is TRBJ2-7, the V gene TRBV10-3; 8 bases are a match to TRBD1. The V gene end was trimmed by 2 bases and the J gene end by 5 bases; junction bases not matched to a gene: 5. Germline-derived CDR1 and CDR2 are ENHRY and SYGVKD. The length of the CDR3 is 14 residues. CDR3 region: CAISETRGRNEQYF. In DNA, the CDR3 is TGTGCCATCAGTGAGACCAGGGGGCGGAACGAGCAGTACTTC.

The chain is built from TRBV6-1 and TRBJ2-1; D is possibly TRBD2 (7 bases). Deletions cut 5 bases from V and 2 bases from J, with 13 bases between. Germline lookup yields CDR1 MNHNS and CDR2 SASEGT. The CDR3 is 15 amino acids. The CDR3 DNA sequence: TGTGCCAGCAGTCCCTCCGGGGGGCCCTACAATGAGCAGTTCTTC. Its protein product is CASSPSGGPYNEQFF.

V and J are TRBV15 and TRBJ1-2; D remains unclear. V lost 1 base to trimming and J lost 8 bases, with 14 bases between them. The CDR3 covers 14 residues. Germline lookup yields CDR1 LNHNV and CDR2 YYDKDF (reference sequence). In nucleotides, the CDR3 is TGTGCCACCAGCAGAGGCCAGGAGCCGGTGGGCTACACCTTC. This sequence encodes CATSRGQEPVGYTF.

This clone was seen more than once but under ten times. The V and J genes are TRBV19 and TRBJ2-1; TRBD2 aligns across 8 bases. The germline CDR1 and CDR2 sequences are LNHDA and SQIVND (reference sequence). V lost 4 bases to trimming and J lost 13 bases; unmatched junction nucleotides: 12. This CDR3 comprises 14 residues. Written as DNA, the CDR3 is TGTGCCAGTAGTACAGGGGTAGGACTAGCCGGACAGTTCTTC. Translating gives CASSTGVGLAGQFF.